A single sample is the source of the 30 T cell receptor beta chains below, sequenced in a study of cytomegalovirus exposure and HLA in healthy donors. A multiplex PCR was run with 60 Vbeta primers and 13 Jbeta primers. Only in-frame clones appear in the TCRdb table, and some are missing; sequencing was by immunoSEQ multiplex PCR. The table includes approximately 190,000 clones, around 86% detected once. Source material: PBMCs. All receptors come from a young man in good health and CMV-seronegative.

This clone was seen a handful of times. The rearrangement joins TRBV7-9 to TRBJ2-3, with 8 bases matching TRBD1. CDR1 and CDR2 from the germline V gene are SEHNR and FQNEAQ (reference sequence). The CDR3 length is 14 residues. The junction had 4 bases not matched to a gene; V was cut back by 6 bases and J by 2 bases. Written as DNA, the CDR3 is TGTGCCAGCAGTCCGCAGGGGGCCACAGATACGCAGTATTTT. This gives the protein CASSPQGATDTQYF.

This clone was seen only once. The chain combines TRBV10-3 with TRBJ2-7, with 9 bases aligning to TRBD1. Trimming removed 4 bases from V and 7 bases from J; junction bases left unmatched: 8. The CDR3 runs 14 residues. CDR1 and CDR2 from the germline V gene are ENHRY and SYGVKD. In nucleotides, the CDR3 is TGTGCCATCAGTGCTGGGACAGGGATTTTAGAGCAGTACTTC. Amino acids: CAISAGTGILEQYF.

The CDR3 sequence: CASSSYRSETQYF. The CDR3 DNA follows: TGTGCCAGCAGCTCCTACCGGTCCGAGACCCAGTACTTC. The gene calls are TRBV7-9 and TRBJ2-5; D not resolved. V was cut by 4 bases and J by 5 bases, with 11 bases left in between. Germline-derived CDR1 and CDR2 are SEHNR and FQNEAQ (reference sequence). The CDR3 loop spans 13 amino acids. The whole variable domain, remainder taken from reference TRBV7-9 and TRBJ2-5, is DTGVSQNPRHKITKRGQNVTFRCDPISEHNRLYWYRQTLGQGPEFLTYFQNEAQLEKSRLLSDRFSAERPKGSFSTLEIQRTEQGDSAMYLCASSSYRSETQYFGPGTRLLVL.

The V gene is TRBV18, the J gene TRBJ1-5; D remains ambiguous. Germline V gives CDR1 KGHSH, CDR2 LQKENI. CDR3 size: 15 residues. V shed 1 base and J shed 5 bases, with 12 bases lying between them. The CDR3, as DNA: TGTGCCAGCTCACCACTCACAGCTACTTATCAGCCCCAGCATTTT. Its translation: CASSPLTATYQPQHF.

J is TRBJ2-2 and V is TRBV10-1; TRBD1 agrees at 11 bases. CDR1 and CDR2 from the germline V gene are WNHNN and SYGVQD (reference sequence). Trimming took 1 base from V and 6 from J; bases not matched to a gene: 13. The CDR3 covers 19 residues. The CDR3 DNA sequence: TGCGCCAGCAGTGAGTTGTGGAAAAAACCGGGACAGGGGGCCGGGGAGCTGTTTTTT. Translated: CASSELWKKPGQGAGELFF.

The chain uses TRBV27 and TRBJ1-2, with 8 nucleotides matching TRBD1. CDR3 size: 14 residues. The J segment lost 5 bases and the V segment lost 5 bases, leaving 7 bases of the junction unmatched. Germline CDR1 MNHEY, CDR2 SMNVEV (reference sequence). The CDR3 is CASSKKDREYGYTF. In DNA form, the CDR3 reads TGTGCCAGCAGTAAGAAGGACAGGGAATATGGCTACACCTTC.

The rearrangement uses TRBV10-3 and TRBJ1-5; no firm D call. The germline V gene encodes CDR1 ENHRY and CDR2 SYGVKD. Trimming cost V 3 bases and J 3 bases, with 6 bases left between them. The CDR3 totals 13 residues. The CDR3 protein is CAISDRFNQPQHF. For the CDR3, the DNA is TGTGCCATCAGTGACAGGTTCAATCAGCCCCAGCATTTT.

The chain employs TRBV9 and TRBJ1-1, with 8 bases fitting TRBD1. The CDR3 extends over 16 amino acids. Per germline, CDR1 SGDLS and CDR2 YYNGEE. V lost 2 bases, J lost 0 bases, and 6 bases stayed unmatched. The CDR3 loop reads CASSVDQGALNTEAFF. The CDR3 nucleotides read TGTGCCAGCAGCGTCGACCAGGGGGCTTTGAACACTGAAGCTTTCTTT.

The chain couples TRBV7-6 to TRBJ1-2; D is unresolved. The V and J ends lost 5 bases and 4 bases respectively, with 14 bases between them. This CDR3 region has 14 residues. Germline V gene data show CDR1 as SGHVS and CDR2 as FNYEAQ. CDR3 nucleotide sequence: TGTGCCAGCAGCCCATCGGTGGGCGTCTATGGCTACACCTTC. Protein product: CASSPSVGVYGYTF.

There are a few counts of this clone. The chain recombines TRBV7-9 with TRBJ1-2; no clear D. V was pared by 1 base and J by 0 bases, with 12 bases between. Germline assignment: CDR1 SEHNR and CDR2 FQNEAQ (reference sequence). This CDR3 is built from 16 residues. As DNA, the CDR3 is TGTGCCAGCAGCTTAGTGGCTTTGGCTGCTAACTATGGCTACACCTTC. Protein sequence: CASSLVALAANYGYTF.

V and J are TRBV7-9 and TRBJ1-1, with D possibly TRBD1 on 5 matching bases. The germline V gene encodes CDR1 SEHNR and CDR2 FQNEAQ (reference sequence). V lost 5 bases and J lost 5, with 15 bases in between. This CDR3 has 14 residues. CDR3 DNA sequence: TGTGCCAGCAGCCCTCTGGGGGGGGGAACTGAAGCTTTCTTT. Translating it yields CASSPLGGGTEAFF.

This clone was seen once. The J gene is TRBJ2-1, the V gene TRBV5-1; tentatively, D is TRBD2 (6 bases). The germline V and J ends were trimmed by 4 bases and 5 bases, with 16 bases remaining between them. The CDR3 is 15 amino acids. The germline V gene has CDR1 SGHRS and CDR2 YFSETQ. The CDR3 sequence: CASSQGLVVHNEQFF. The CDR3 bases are TGCGCCAGCAGCCAGGGACTCGTGGTCCACAATGAGCAGTTCTTC.

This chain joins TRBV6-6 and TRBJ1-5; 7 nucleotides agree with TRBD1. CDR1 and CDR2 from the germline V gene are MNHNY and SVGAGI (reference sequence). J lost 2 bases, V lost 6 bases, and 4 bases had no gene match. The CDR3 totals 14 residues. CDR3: CASSLGTGNQPQHF. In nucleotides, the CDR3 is TGTGCCAGCAGCCTCGGGACAGGCAATCAGCCCCAGCATTTT.

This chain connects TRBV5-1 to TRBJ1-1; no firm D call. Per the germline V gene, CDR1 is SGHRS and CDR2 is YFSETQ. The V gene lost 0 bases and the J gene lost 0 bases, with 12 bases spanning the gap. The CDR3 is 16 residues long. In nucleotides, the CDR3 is TGCGCCAGCAGCTTGGGAGGGAGTATTATGAACACTGAAGCTTTCTTT. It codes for CASSLGGSIMNTEAFF.

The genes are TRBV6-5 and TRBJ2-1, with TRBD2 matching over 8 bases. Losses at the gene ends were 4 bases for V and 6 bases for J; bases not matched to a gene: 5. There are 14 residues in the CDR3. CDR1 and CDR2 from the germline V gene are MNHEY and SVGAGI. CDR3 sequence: CASSWTSTLNEQFF. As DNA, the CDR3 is TGTGCCAGCAGTTGGACTAGCACCCTCAATGAGCAGTTCTTC.

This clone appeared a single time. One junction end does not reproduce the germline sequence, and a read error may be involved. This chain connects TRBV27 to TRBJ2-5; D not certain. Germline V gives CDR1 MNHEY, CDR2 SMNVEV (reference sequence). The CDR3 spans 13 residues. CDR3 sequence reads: CASSATRLSPVDF. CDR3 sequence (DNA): TGTGCCAGCAGTGCAACAAGACTTAGCCCCGTAGACTTC.

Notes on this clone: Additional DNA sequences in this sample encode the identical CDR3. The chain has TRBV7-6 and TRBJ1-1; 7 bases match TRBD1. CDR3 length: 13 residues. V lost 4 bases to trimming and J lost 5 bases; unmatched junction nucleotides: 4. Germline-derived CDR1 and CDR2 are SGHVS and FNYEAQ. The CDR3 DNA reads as TGTGCCAGCAGCTCGACAGGGACAACTGAAGCTTTCTTT. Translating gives CASSSTGTTEAFF.

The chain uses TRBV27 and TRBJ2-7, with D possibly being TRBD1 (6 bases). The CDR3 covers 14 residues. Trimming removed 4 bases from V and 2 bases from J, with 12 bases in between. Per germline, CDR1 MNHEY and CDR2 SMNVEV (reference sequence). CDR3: CASSYARGTYEQYF. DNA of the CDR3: TGTGCCAGCAGTTACGCCAGGGGAACCTACGAGCAGTACTTC.

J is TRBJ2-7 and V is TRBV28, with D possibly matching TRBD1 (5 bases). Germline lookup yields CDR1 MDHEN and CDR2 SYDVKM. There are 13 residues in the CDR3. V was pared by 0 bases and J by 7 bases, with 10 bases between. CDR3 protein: CASSLWTEKEQYF. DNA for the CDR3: TGTGCCAGCAGTTTATGGACAGAGAAGGAGCAGTACTTC. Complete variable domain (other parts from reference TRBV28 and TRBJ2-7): DVKVTQSSRYLVKRTGEKVFLECVQDMDHENMFWYRQDPGLGLRLIYFSYDVKMKEKGDIPEGYSVSREKKERFSLILESASTNQTSMYLCASSLWTEKEQYFGPGTRLTVT.

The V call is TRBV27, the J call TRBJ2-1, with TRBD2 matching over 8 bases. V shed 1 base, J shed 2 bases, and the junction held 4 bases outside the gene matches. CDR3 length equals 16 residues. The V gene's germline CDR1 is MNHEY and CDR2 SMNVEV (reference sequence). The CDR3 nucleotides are TGTGCCAGCAGTTTATTGAGGCGGGAGGCCTACAATGAGCAGTTCTTC. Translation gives CASSLLRREAYNEQFF.

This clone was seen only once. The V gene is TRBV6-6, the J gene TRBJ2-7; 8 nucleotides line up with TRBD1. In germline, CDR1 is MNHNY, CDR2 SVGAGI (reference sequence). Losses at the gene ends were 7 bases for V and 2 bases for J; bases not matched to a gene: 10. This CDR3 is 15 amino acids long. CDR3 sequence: CASNSRQGSPYEQYF. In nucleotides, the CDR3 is TGTGCCAGCAACTCCCGACAGGGGAGCCCCTACGAGCAGTACTTC.

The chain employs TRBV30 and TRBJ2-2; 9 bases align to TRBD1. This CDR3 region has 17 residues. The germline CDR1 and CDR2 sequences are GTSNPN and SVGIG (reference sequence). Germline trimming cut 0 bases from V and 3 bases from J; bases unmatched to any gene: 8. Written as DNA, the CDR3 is TGTGCCTGGAGTGTACCCTTGACAGGGGGATACACCGGGGAGCTGTTTTTT. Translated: CAWSVPLTGGYTGELFF.

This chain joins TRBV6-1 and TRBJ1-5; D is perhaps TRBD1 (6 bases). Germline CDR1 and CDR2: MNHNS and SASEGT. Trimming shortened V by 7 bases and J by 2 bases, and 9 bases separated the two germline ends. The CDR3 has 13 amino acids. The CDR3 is CASTRTGNQPQHF. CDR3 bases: TGTGCCAGCACTCGGACAGGCAATCAGCCCCAGCATTTT.

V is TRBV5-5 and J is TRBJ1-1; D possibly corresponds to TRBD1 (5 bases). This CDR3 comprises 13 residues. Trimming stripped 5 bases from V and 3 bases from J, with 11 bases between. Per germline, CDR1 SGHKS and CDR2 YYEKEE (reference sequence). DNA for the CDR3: TGTGCCAGCAGACGTCAGGGTGACACTGAAGCTTTCTTT. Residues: CASRRQGDTEAFF.

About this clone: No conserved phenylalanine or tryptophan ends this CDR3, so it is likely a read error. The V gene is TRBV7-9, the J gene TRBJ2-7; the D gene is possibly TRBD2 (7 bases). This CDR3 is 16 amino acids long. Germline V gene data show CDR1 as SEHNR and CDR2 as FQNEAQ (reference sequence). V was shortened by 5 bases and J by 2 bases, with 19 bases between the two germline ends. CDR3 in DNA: TGTGCCAGCAGCAGGGGGGGGACTCACCTTACCTACGAGCAGTACCTC. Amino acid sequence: CASSRGGTHLTYEQYL.

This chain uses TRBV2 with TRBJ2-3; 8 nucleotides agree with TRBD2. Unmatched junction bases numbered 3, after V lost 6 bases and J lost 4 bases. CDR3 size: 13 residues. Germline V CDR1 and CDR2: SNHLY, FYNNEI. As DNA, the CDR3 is TGTGCCAGCAGGGGACTAGAGTCAGATACGCAGTATTTT. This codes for CASRGLESDTQYF.

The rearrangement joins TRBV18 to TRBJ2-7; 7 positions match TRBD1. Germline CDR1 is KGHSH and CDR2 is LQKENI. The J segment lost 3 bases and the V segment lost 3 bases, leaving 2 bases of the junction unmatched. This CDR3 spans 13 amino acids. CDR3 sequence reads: CASSPRDSYEQYF. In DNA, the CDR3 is TGTGCCAGCTCACCTCGGGACAGCTACGAGCAGTACTTC.

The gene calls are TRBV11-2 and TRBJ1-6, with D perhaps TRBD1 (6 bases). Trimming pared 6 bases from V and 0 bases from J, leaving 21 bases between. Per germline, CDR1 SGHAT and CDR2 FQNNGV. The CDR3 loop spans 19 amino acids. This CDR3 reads CASRLRGHSSSSYNSPLHF. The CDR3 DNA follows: TGTGCCAGCAGACTCCGGGGACATTCATCCAGCTCCTATAATTCACCCCTCCACTTT. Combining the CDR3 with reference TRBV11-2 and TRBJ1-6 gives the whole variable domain EAGVAQSPRYKIIEKRQSVAFWCNPISGHATLYWYQQILGQGPKLLIQFQNNGVVDDSQLPKDRFSAERLKGVDSTLKIQPAKLEDSAVYLCASRLRGHSSSSYNSPLHFGNGTRLTVT.

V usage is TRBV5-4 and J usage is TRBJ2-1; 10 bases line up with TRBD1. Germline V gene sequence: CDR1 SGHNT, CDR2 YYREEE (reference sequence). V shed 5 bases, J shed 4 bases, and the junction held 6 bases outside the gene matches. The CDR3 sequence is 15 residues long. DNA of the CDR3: TGTGCCAGCAGTCAAGGACAGGGGGAATACAATGAGCAGTTCTTC. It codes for CASSQGQGEYNEQFF.

The CDR3 spells CASSPYEPRVDGYTF. In DNA form, the CDR3 reads TGCGCCAGCAGCCCATATGAGCCACGGGTCGATGGCTACACCTTC. The chain links TRBV5-1 to TRBJ1-2; D unclear. Deletions cut 4 bases from V and 6 bases from J, with 19 bases between. The CDR3 length is 15 residues. Looked up from germline, CDR1 is SGHRS and CDR2 is YFSETQ.